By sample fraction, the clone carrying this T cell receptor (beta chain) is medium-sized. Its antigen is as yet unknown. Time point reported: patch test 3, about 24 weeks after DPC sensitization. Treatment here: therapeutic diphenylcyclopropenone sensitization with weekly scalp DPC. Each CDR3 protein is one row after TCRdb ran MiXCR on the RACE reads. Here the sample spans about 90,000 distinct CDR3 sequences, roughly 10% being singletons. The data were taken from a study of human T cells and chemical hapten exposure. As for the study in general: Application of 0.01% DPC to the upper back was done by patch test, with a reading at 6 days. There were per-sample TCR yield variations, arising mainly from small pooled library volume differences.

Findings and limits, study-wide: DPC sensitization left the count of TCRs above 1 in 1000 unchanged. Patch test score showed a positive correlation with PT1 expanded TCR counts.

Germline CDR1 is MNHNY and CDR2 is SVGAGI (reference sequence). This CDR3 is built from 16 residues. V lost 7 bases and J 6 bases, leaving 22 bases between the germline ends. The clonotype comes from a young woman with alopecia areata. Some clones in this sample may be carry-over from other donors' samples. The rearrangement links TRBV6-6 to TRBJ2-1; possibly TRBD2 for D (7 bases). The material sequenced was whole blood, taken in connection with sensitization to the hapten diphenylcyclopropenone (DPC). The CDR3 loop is CASISVGGAFPNEQFF. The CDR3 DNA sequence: TGTGCCAGCATATCGGTAGGGGGGGCCTTCCCCAATGAGCAGTTCTTC.